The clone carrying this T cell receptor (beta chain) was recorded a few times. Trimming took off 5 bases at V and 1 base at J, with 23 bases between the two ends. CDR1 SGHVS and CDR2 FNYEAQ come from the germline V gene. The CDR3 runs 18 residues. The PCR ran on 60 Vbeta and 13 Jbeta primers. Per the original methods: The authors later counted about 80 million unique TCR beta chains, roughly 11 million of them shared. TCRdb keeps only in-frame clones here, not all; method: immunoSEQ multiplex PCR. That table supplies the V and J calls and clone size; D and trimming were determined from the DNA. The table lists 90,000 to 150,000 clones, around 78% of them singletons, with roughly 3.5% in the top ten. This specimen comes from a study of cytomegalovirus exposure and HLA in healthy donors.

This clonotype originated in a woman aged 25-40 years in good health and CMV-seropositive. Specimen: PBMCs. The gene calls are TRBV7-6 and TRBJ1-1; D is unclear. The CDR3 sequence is CASSHVVERDRRNTEAFF. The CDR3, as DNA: TGTGCCAGCAGCCACGTGGTGGAGAGGGATCGGAGGAACACTGAAGCTTTCTTT.